This TCR beta chain was obtained from a study of cytomegalovirus exposure and HLA in healthy donors. Germline CDR1 reads MDHEN; CDR2 reads SYDVKM. The CDR3 length is 14 residues. Vbeta (60) and Jbeta (13) primers were used in the PCR. Clones were sequenced by immunoSEQ multiplex PCR, and TCRdb holds only the in-frame ones, with some missing. The sample holds roughly 200,000 clones, over 70% seen once. Material: PBMCs. The gene calls are TRBV28 and TRBJ1-2; 9 bases line up with TRBD1. This TCR was sampled from a woman aged 55-75 years in good health and CMV-seropositive. Here the CDR3 DNA reads TGTCTCTCCGGGACAGGGCTACCTTTCTATGGCTACACCTTC. Its protein product is CLSGTGLPFYGYTF.